This TCR beta chain came from a study of shared clonotypes between healthy human individuals. Study details: Three plates each covered CD4 naive and memory; CD8 naive two, CD8 memory one.

Comment on this clone: Its antigen remains unknown.

Profiled with immunoSEQ multiplex PCR; TCRdb holds only in-frame clones, not every one. The data show over 2 million clones, about 90% seen once. The study, taken as a whole, reports: The study found roughly 5% of naive CD4 clonotypes shared across a few donors. When compared with the clonotypes that were shared by all four sorted-subset donors, the non-shared clonotypes turned out to have lower generation probabilities. Estimated richness values were generally larger in naive subsets than in memory subsets.

Germline values: CDR1 SGHRS, CDR2 YFSETQ. With 6 bases removed from V and 4 bases from J, the gap between germline ends came to 14 bases. The CDR3 has 14 amino acids. The TCR was taken from a man younger than 35 in good health. Some clones in this sample may be carry-over from other donors' samples. The source material was naive CD4+ T cells from PBMCs. This sample's subset: CD45RA+ positively selected. The V gene is TRBV5-1, the J gene TRBJ1-3, with D tentatively TRBD1 (5 bases). The CDR3 protein is CASTPGAEGNTIYF. Written as DNA, the CDR3 is TGCGCCAGCACCCCCGGGGCGGAAGGAAACACCATATATTTT. The full variable domain, completed using reference TRBV5-1 and TRBJ1-3, is KAGVTQTPRYLIKTRGQQVTLSCSPISGHRSVSWYQQTPGQGLQFLFEYFSETQRNKGNFPGRFSGRQFSNSRSEMNVSTLELGDSALYLCASTPGAEGNTIYFGEGSWLTVV.